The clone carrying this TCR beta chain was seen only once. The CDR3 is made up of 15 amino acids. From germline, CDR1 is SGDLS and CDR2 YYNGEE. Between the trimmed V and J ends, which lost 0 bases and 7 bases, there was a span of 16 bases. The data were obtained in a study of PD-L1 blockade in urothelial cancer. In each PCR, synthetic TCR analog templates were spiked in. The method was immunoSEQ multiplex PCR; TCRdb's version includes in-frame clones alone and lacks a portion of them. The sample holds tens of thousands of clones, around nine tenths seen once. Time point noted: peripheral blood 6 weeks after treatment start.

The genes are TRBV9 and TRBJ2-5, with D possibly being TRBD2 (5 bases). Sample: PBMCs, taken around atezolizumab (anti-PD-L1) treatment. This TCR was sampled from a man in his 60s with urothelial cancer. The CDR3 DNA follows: TGTGCCAGCAGCGTAGAGGGTAGCGTGTTCGGGACCCAGTACTTC. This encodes CASSVEGSVFGTQYF.